This is a list of T cell receptor beta chains from one sample in a study of cytomegalovirus exposure and HLA in healthy donors. The protocol was immunoSEQ multiplex PCR, while the TCRdb copy is restricted to in-frame clones and leaves out a portion. Here the sample spans roughly 350,000 clones, just over 85% being singletons. Input material: PBMCs. These receptors originate from a woman aged 18 to 35 in good health and CMV-seronegative. CDR3s include the opening cysteine and the closing phenylalanine or tryptophan. A D gene is named only where the DNA matches it firmly. Rows give clone size only sometimes, using once, few, many, or a class for an expanded clone.

>.|TRBV2|.|TRBJ2-7
CASSERYYEQYF
TGTGCCAGCAGTGAGCGGTACTACGAGCAGTACTTC
>.|TRBV5-1|.|TRBJ2-2
CASSLEVTLGGELFF
TGCGCCAGCAGCTTGGAAGTGACCCTAGGCGGGGAGCTGTTTTTT
>.|TRBV28|.|TRBJ2-7
CASSLTVTYEQYF
TGTGCCAGCAGTTTAACAGTTACCTACGAGCAGTACTTC
>TRBD1|TRBV7-8|.|TRBJ1-2
CASSLVAGTGGYLGYGYTF
TGTGCCAGCAGCTTAGTTGCGGGGACAGGGGGCTACTTGGGCTATGGCTACACCTTC
>TRBD2|TRBV9|.|TRBJ2-3
CASSAGLAGEDTQYF
TGTGCCAGCAGCGCCGGACTAGCGGGAGAAGATACGCAGTATTTT
>TRBD1|TRBV5-1|.|TRBJ2-7
CASSLGGTGEFEQYF
TGCGCCAGCAGCTTGGGCGGGACAGGGGAGTTCGAGCAGTACTTC
>.|TRBV2|few|TRBJ1-5
CASSGQAFGQPQHF
TGTGCCAGCAGTGGACAGGCCTTCGGACAGCCCCAGCATTTT
>.|TRBV19|.|TRBJ2-1
CASSMSHTSQGHEQFF
TGTGCCAGTAGTATGTCGCACACGTCACAGGGCCATGAGCAGTTCTTC
>.|TRBV5-1|.|TRBJ2-7
CASSLAVGGGDEQYF
TGCGCCAGCAGCTTGGCGGTAGGGGGTGGGGACGAGCAGTACTTC
>.|TRBV13|.|TRBJ1-2
CASSFGAGGPNYGYTF
TGTGCCAGCAGCTTCGGTGCAGGTGGCCCTAACTATGGCTACACCTTC
>TRBD2|TRBV18|.|TRBJ2-3
CASSPGREGTDTQYF
TGTGCCAGCTCACCAGGACGGGAGGGCACAGATACGCAGTATTTT
>.|TRBV30|once|TRBJ1-1
CAWSGGYGAEAFF
TGTGCCTGGAGTGGTGGATACGGGGCTGAAGCTTTCTTT
>.|TRBV6-5|.|TRBJ1-1
CASRPEVNTEAFF
TGTGCCAGCAGGCCCGAGGTGAACACTGAAGCTTTCTTT
>TRBD2|TRBV12-5|.|TRBJ2-1
CASGLYPLGLAGGPSYNEQFF
TGTGCTAGTGGTTTGTACCCTCTCGGACTAGCGGGAGGGCCTTCCTACAATGAGCAGTTCTTC
>TRBD1|TRBV6-5|.|TRBJ2-7
CASSSSDRDAYEQYF
TGTGCCAGCAGTTCGTCGGACAGGGACGCCTACGAGCAGTACTTC
>.|TRBV5-1|.|TRBJ1-2
CASSQDASGARYGYTF
TGCGCCAGCAGCCAAGACGCATCAGGGGCGCGCTATGGCTACACCTTC
>.|TRBV28|.|TRBJ1-1
CASTPIPVGGGNTEAFF
TGTGCCAGCACCCCCATACCAGTAGGGGGGGGGAACACTGAAGCTTTCTTT
>.|TRBV7-9|.|TRBJ2-1
CASSPTGGKSKNEQFF
TGTGCCAGCAGCCCGACGGGGGGCAAGTCAAAGAATGAGCAGTTCTTC
>.|TRBV27|.|TRBJ2-7
CASSRQGVYEQYF
TGTGCCAGCAGTCGCCAGGGTGTGTACGAGCAGTACTTC
>.|TRBV27|.|TRBJ2-1
CASSHGPRGEQFF
TGTGCCAGCAGTCATGGGCCGCGGGGTGAGCAGTTCTTC
>.|TRBV7-2|.|TRBJ2-3
CASSPVWPSDTQYF
TGTGCCAGCAGTCCCGTTTGGCCTAGCGATACGCAGTATTTT
>.|TRBV6-7|.|TRBJ2-3
CASSYRRGTSTDTQYF
TGTGCCAGCAGTTACCGGAGGGGAACTAGCACAGATACGCAGTATTTT
>TRBD1|TRBV28|.|TRBJ1-2
CASKGWDSHYGYTF
TGTGCCAGTAAAGGGTGGGACAGCCACTATGGCTACACCTTC
>TRBD2|TRBV4-3|.|TRBJ2-7
CASSQESGGLEYEQYF
TGCGCCAGCAGCCAAGAATCCGGGGGGTTGGAGTACGAGCAGTACTTC
>TRBD2|TRBV12-5|.|TRBJ2-7
CASALGTSGYYEQYF
TGTGCTAGTGCCTTGGGGACTAGCGGTTACTACGAGCAGTACTTC
>TRBD2|TRBV11-2|.|TRBJ2-7
CASSLQILGSGTGEQYF
TGTGCCAGCAGCTTACAGATTCTGGGCAGCGGGACGGGGGAGCAGTACTTC
>TRBD2|TRBV6-6|.|TRBJ2-1
CASSGLAGANEQFF
TGTGCCAGCAGCGGACTAGCGGGCGCCAATGAGCAGTTCTTC
>TRBD2|TRBV25-1|.|TRBJ2-1
CASSELRTSGYNEQFF
TGTGCCAGCAGTGAATTAAGGACTAGCGGGTACAATGAGCAGTTCTTC